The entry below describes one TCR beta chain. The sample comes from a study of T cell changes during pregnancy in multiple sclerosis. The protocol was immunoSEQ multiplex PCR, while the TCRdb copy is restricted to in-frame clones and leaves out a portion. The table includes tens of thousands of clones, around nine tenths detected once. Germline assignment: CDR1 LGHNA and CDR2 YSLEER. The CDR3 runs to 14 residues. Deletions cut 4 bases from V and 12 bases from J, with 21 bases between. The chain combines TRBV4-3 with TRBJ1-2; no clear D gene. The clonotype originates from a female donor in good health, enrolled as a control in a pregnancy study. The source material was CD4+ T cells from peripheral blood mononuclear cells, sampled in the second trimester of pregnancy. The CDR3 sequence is CASSPIKEYGPHTF. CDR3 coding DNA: TGCGCCAGCAGCCCCATAAAAGAGTATGGGCCCCACACCTTC.